The 20 T cell receptor beta chains in this list originate from one sample, sequenced in a study of blood T cell repertoires in COVID-19. Using immunoSEQ multiplex PCR, the repertoire was profiled, and TCRdb retains in-frame clones only, with some absent. The sample carries 200,000 or so clones, 70% to 90% recorded once. Sequencing was carried out using PBMCs or T cells enriched from blood (not recorded which). Receptors originate from a woman younger than 30 who had recovered from COVID-19.

The chain couples TRBV19 to TRBJ2-7; TRBD1 aligns across 9 bases. There are 15 residues in the CDR3. After removal of 5 bases from V and 4 bases from J, the junction contained 9 bases not matched to a gene. CDR1 is LNHDA, CDR2 SQIVND, per germline (reference sequence). CDR3 residues: CASSYRTGAAYEQYF. The CDR3 DNA follows: TGTGCCAGTAGTTACCGGACAGGGGCCGCATACGAGCAGTACTTC.

This chain connects TRBV11-2 to TRBJ1-6; no clear D gene. This CDR3 is 14 amino acids long. Trimming removed 5 bases at V and 5 bases at J, with 10 bases between. The germline V gene has CDR1 SGHAT and CDR2 FQNNGV. CDR3 nucleotide sequence: TGTGCCAGCAGCCCGAACAGAGATAATTCACCCCTCCACTTT. This translates into CASSPNRDNSPLHF. Variable domain in full (rest from reference TRBV11-2 and TRBJ1-6): EAGVAQSPRYKIIEKRQSVAFWCNPISGHATLYWYQQILGQGPKLLIQFQNNGVVDDSQLPKDRFSAERLKGVDSTLKIQPAKLEDSAVYLCASSPNRDNSPLHFGNGTRLTVT.

CDR3 nucleotide sequence: TGTGCCAGCAGCGGGCGACTAGCGGGGGTTTCTTATGAGCAGTTCTTC. It codes for CASSGRLAGVSYEQFF. The chain carries TRBV7-9 and TRBJ2-1; TRBD2 matches at 12 bases. This CDR3 contains 16 residues. V trimming: 5 bases; J trimming: 8 bases; junction bases outside the gene matches: 10. Germline loops: CDR1 SEHNR, CDR2 FQNEAQ (reference sequence).

The chain recombines TRBV11-2 with TRBJ2-5; 11 bases fit TRBD2. This CDR3 contains 15 residues. J was trimmed by 4 bases and V by 8 bases; bases with no gene match: 9. CDR1 and CDR2 from the germline V gene are SGHAT and FQNNGV. This chain's CDR3 is CASRLIAGGPETQYF. The CDR3 bases are TGTGCCAGCCGCCTGATAGCGGGGGGGCCAGAGACCCAGTACTTC.

This clone was counted a single time. V is TRBV27 and J is TRBJ1-1, with D maybe TRBD1 (5 bases). The ends were cut back, 2 bases at V and 5 bases at J, with 12 bases in the middle. This CDR3 is built from 14 residues. CDR1 MNHEY and CDR2 SMNVEV come from the germline V gene (reference sequence). CDR3 coding DNA: TGTGCCAGCAGTTTAGCCAGGGCAGGAACTGAAGCTTTCTTT. Its translation: CASSLARAGTEAFF.

This clone occurred once. V gene TRBV19 combines with J gene TRBJ1-1; D gene ambiguous. CDR1 LNHDA and CDR2 SQIVND come from the germline V gene (reference sequence). V lost 3 bases and J 10 bases, leaving 12 bases between the germline ends. The CDR3 has 12 amino acids. CDR3 sequence reads: CASSIPLLGAFF. CDR3 DNA sequence: TGTGCCAGTAGTATCCCGTTGCTCGGAGCTTTCTTT.

The genes are TRBV19 and TRBJ2-7; 8 bases line up with TRBD1. Germline CDR1 LNHDA, CDR2 SQIVND (reference sequence). The CDR3 covers 13 residues. Trimming removed 6 bases from V and 2 bases from J; junction bases left unmatched: 3. The CDR3 sequence is CASSRQGTYEQYF. In DNA, the CDR3 is TGTGCCAGTAGCCGACAGGGGACCTACGAGCAGTACTTC.

V is TRBV6-5 and J is TRBJ1-6; no clear D gene. V was shortened by 7 bases and J by 8 bases, with 12 bases between the two germline ends. There are 13 residues in the CDR3. Germline lookup yields CDR1 MNHEY and CDR2 SVGAGI. The CDR3: CASKEGLDSPLHF. CDR3 bases: TGTGCCAGCAAGGAGGGATTGGATTCACCCCTCCACTTT.

The V gene is TRBV9, the J gene TRBJ1-2; 7 bases are a match to TRBD1. V dropped 2 bases and J dropped 4; count of bases not matched to a gene: 8. This CDR3 is built from 15 residues. The germline V gene has CDR1 SGDLS and CDR2 YYNGEE. CDR3 amino acids: CASSVETGTAYGYTF. The CDR3 nucleotides read TGTGCCAGCAGCGTGGAAACCGGGACAGCCTATGGCTACACCTTC.

CDR3 in amino acids: CASSLWQDGYTF. CDR3 coding DNA: TGTGCCAGCAGTTTATGGCAGGATGGCTACACCTTC. This sequence joins TRBV28 and TRBJ1-2; the D is unclear. Trimming took 0 bases from V and 6 from J, leaving 5 bases between them. There are 12 residues in the CDR3. Germline V gene data show CDR1 as MDHEN and CDR2 as SYDVKM.

This chain connects TRBV5-1 to TRBJ1-1, with D perhaps TRBD1 (5 bases). This CDR3 spans 17 amino acids. Trimming removed 0 bases at V and 1 base at J, with 16 bases between. The germline gives CDR1 SGHRS, CDR2 YFSETQ. CDR3 nucleotides: TGCGCCAGCAGCTTGGCGCGGGGGGGGGAGACGAACACTGAAGCTTTCTTT. Translated, it gives CASSLARGGETNTEAFF.

The rearrangement links TRBV3-1 (or the pseudogene TRBV3-2) to TRBJ1-6, with a weak D call TRBD1 (6 bases). Germline assignment: CDR1 LGHDT and CDR2 YNNKEL (reference sequence). V dropped 2 bases and J dropped 7 bases, with 15 bases sitting between them. The CDR3 runs 16 residues. CDR3 sequence: CASSQWEQGMNSPLHF. As DNA, the CDR3 is TGTGCCAGCAGCCAATGGGAACAGGGTATGAATTCACCCCTCCACTTT.

The V gene is TRBV4-1, the J gene TRBJ1-1; D unresolved. The CDR3 loop spans 14 amino acids. Germline V gives CDR1 MGHRA, CDR2 YSYEKL. The germline V and J ends were trimmed by 2 bases and 1 base, with 8 bases remaining between them. The CDR3 bases are TGCGCCAGCAGCCAACCCTCGGGGAACACTGAAGCTTTCTTT. Amino acid sequence: CASSQPSGNTEAFF.

V is TRBV9 and J is TRBJ2-7, with 7 bases that match TRBD1. This CDR3 has 16 residues. The V segment lost 0 bases and the J segment 1 base; nucleotides outside the gene matches: 7. CDR1 and CDR2 from the germline V gene are SGDLS and YYNGEE. CDR3: CASSVDLGGLSYEQYF. CDR3 nucleotide sequence: TGTGCCAGCAGCGTAGATCTAGGGGGCTTGTCCTACGAGCAGTACTTC.

V and J are TRBV29-1 and TRBJ2-2; perhaps TRBD1 as D (6 bases). V dropped 4 bases and J dropped 6 bases, with 9 bases sitting between them. Germline V gives CDR1 SQVTM, CDR2 ANQGSEA. There are 12 residues in the CDR3. CDR3 DNA sequence: TGCAGCGTTGGACAGGTTTCCGGGGAGCTGTTTTTT. Protein: CSVGQVSGELFF.

The rearrangement links TRBV5-1 to TRBJ2-5, with unresolved D. V was shortened by 4 bases and J by 3 bases, with 10 bases between the two germline ends. This CDR3 spans 13 amino acids. Germline lookup yields CDR1 SGHRS and CDR2 YFSETQ. The CDR3 sequence: CASSESTEETQYF. The DNA of the CDR3 is TGCGCCAGCAGCGAAAGCACCGAAGAGACCCAGTACTTC. Combining the CDR3 with reference TRBV5-1 and TRBJ2-5 gives the whole variable domain KAGVTQTPRYLIKTRGQQVTLSCSPISGHRSVSWYQQTPGQGLQFLFEYFSETQRNKGNFPGRFSGRQFSNSRSEMNVSTLELGDSALYLCASSESTEETQYFGPGTRLLVL.

The chain is built from TRBV6-5 and TRBJ1-1; D is uncertain. The ends were cut back, 0 bases at V and 0 bases at J, with 8 bases in the middle. The CDR3 is 15 residues long. Germline CDR1 MNHEY, CDR2 SVGAGI. CDR3 region: CASSYSEGLNTEAFF. DNA for the CDR3: TGTGCCAGCAGTTACTCGGAGGGCTTGAACACTGAAGCTTTCTTT.

Comments on this clone: One end of the junction is discordant with germline, which a read error may explain. The rearrangement uses TRBV20-1 and TRBJ1-3, with D unclear. Germline loops: CDR1 DFQATT, CDR2 SNEGSKA (reference sequence). The CDR3 totals 11 residues. The chain's CDR3 is CSTSRGNTIYF. Written as DNA, the CDR3 is TGCAGTACTAGCCGGGGAAACACCATATATTTT.

The chain is built from TRBV5-1 and TRBJ2-1; tentative D call: TRBD1 (5 bases). V lost 7 bases and J 7 bases, leaving 18 bases between the germline ends. The CDR3 sequence is 14 residues long. Germline CDR1 SGHRS, CDR2 YFSETQ. The CDR3 region has the DNA TGCGCCAGCCTCCACCCTGACAGACCTAATGAGCAGTTCTTC. Amino acids: CASLHPDRPNEQFF.

The V gene is TRBV9, the J gene TRBJ2-3, with 9 bases lining up with TRBD1. Germline V gives CDR1 SGDLS, CDR2 YYNGEE. The trim removed 3 bases at V and 2 bases at J, leaving 7 bases unmatched. This CDR3 is built from 16 residues. CDR3 bases: TGTGCCAGCAGCGACCCGACAGGGGGAATCACAGATACGCAGTATTTT. This encodes CASSDPTGGITDTQYF.